Listed below are T cell receptor beta chains from one sample, sequenced in a study of T cell responses to AZD1222 COVID-19 vaccine. The table came from immunoSEQ multiplex PCR; TCRdb's copy has only in-frame clones and leaves some out. The sample lists roughly 110,000 clones, 92% occurring once. This specimen was peripheral blood, taken 28 days after the second AZD1222 dose. The receptors come from an adult who received the AZD1222 COVID-19 vaccine. Both conserved end residues are part of each CDR3. D genes are given only for firm matches. Not all rows give a size; the values are once, few, many and, for expanded clones, a class.

clone_size | j_call | v_call | d_call | cdr3_aa | cdr3_nt
NA | TRBJ1-2 | TRBV9 | NA | CASSVEEGYGYTF | TGTGCCAGCAGCGTAGAAGAGGGCTATGGCTACACCTTC
few | TRBJ2-3 | TRBV19 | NA | CASQGDTQYF | TGTGCCAGCCAGGGCGATACGCAGTATTTT
NA | TRBJ2-3 | TRBV9 | NA | CASSARQDSTDTQYF | TGTGCCAGCAGCGCACGACAGGACAGCACAGATACGCAGTATTTT
NA | TRBJ2-5 | TRBV27 | TRBD2 | CASSPGGGRETQYF | TGTGCCAGCAGCCCTGGCGGGGGGCGGGAGACCCAGTACTTC
medium-sized | TRBJ1-3 | TRBV7-8 | TRBD1 | CASSPRGQGGLSSGNTIYF | TGTGCCAGCAGCCCCCGGGGACAGGGGGGCCTTAGCTCTGGAAACACCATATATTTT
once | TRBJ1-1 | TRBV3-1/TRBV3-2 | NA | CASSRAERRAFF | TGTGCCAGCAGCCGGGCCGAAAGAAGGGCTTTCTTT
few | TRBJ1-5 | TRBV4-1 | NA | CASSPGPGSVTQPQHF | TGCGCCAGCAGCCCCGGCCCAGGGTCCGTTACTCAGCCCCAGCATTTT
NA | TRBJ1-4 | TRBV9 | NA | CASSVATNEKLFF | TGTGCCAGCAGCGTTGCAACTAATGAAAAACTGTTTTTT
NA | TRBJ2-6 | TRBV6-5 | NA | CASSYRTAPGANVLTF | TGTGCCAGCAGTTACCGCACAGCTCCCGGGGCCAACGTCCTGACTTTC
NA | TRBJ2-1 | TRBV4-1 | TRBD2 | CASSRVGTSGDYVNNEQFF | TGCGCCAGCAGCCGCGTAGGGACTAGCGGAGATTACGTAAACAATGAGCAGTTCTTC
NA | TRBJ1-6 | TRBV7-2 | NA | CASTFAGITPLHF | TGTGCCAGCACCTTTGCGGGAATTACACCCCTCCACTTT
few | TRBJ2-1 | TRBV28 | TRBD2 | CASSLIGLVGNEQFF | TGTGCCAGCAGTTTAATTGGACTAGTAGGAAATGAGCAGTTCTTC
NA | TRBJ1-1 | TRBV10-3 | TRBD1 | CASSPGTGVMNTEAFF | TGTGCCTCTTCCCCCGGGACAGGGGTTATGAACACTGAAGCTTTCTTT
NA | TRBJ1-3 | TRBV7-9 | TRBD1 | CASSSGGFSGNTIYF | TGTGCCAGCAGCTCAGGGGGCTTCTCTGGAAACACCATATATTTT
NA | TRBJ1-2 | TRBV5-1 | TRBD1 | CASSSGATGLNYGYTF | TGCGCCAGCAGCTCAGGAGCGACAGGGTTGAACTATGGCTACACCTTC
NA | TRBJ1-5 | TRBV4-2 | NA | CASSPTPTGLRGNSNQPQHF | TGTGCCAGCAGCCCAACCCCCACAGGTCTACGGGGTAATAGCAATCAGCCCCAGCATTTT
NA | TRBJ1-1 | TRBV5-1 | NA | CASSLAATQRAEAFF | TGCGCCAGCAGCTTGGCGGCCACTCAACGGGCTGAAGCTTTCTTT
NA | TRBJ2-1 | TRBV7-6 | TRBD2 | CASSPGASGGHLYNEQFF | TGTGCCAGCAGCCCGGGGGCCAGCGGGGGGCATTTGTACAATGAGCAGTTCTTC
NA | TRBJ2-5 | TRBV2 | TRBD2 | CASSVGLAVGETQYF | TGTGCCAGCAGTGTCGGACTAGCGGTAGGAGAGACCCAGTACTTC
NA | TRBJ1-3 | TRBV7-8 | NA | CASSRYGGSGNTIYF | TGTGCCAGCAGCCGCTACGGGGGCTCCGGAAACACCATATATTTT
NA | TRBJ1-1 | TRBV14 | NA | CATERIKNTEAFF | TGTGCCACCGAAAGAATCAAGAACACTGAAGCTTTCTTT
NA | TRBJ1-4 | TRBV5-1 | TRBD1 | CASNTGGTNEKLFF | TGCGCCAGCAATACAGGGGGCACTAATGAAAAACTGTTTTTT
NA | TRBJ2-3 | TRBV27 | TRBD2 | CASSPERAGVDTQYF | TGTGCCAGCAGTCCCGAAAGAGCGGGAGTAGATACGCAGTATTTT
NA | TRBJ2-1 | TRBV18 | NA | CASSPPVGESSYNEQFF | TGTGCCAGCTCACCACCGGTGGGGGAGTCCTCCTACAATGAGCAGTTCTTC
NA | TRBJ1-6 | TRBV6-2/TRBV6-3 | TRBD1 | CASSPQGAISGSPLHF | TGTGCCAGCAGTCCACAGGGGGCCATAAGTGGTTCACCCCTCCACTTT
NA | TRBJ2-7 | TRBV10-3 | TRBD1 | CATRDRIIYEQYF | TGTGCCACTCGGGACAGGATAATCTACGAGCAGTACTTC
NA | TRBJ2-1 | TRBV29-1 | NA | CSVEDLASSRNEQFF | TGCAGCGTTGAAGATCTGGCTTCTAGCCGCAATGAGCAGTTCTTC
NA | TRBJ2-1 | TRBV24-1 | TRBD1 | CATSDHHATGGRSYNEQFF | TGTGCCACCAGTGACCATCATGCTACAGGGGGTAGGTCCTACAATGAGCAGTTCTTC
NA | TRBJ2-1 | TRBV6-2/TRBV6-3 | NA | CASSPRVPARLYNEQFF | TGTGCCAGCAGCCCCCGAGTTCCAGCCCGACTCTACAATGAGCAGTTCTTC
NA | TRBJ1-6 | TRBV5-8 | NA | CASSLDSGPLGFILHF | TGTGCCAGCAGCCTTGACTCGGGGCCACTGGGGTTTATCCTCCACTTT
NA | TRBJ1-6 | TRBV9 | NA | CASKKGEDSPLHF | TGTGCCAGCAAGAAGGGAGAGGATTCACCCCTCCACTTT
NA | TRBJ1-1 | TRBV19 | TRBD1 | CASSNRGLNTEAFF | TGTGCCAGTAGTAACAGGGGATTGAACACTGAAGCTTTCTTT
once | TRBJ1-1 | TRBV27 | NA | CASSHIRGTGTTEAFF | TGTGCCAGCAGCCATATAAGGGGAACAGGGACGACTGAAGCTTTCTTT
NA | TRBJ1-5 | TRBV27 | NA | CASRFAAAINQPQHF | TGTGCCAGCAGATTCGCGGCAGCCATAAATCAGCCCCAGCATTTT
NA | TRBJ1-5 | TRBV6-5 | NA | CASSLEYSNQPQHF | TGTGCCAGCAGTCTTGAATATAGCAATCAGCCCCAGCATTTT
once | TRBJ1-1 | TRBV6-4 | TRBD1 | CASSEQGDTEAFF | TGTGCCAGCAGTGAACAGGGGGACACTGAAGCTTTCTTT
once | TRBJ1-5 | TRBV12-5 | NA | CASVGHGNQPQHF | TGTGCTAGTGTAGGGCACGGCAATCAGCCCCAGCATTTT
NA | TRBJ1-1 | TRBV19 | TRBD1 | CASSTSHRGMNTEAFF | TGTGCCAGTAGTACTTCTCACAGGGGGATGAACACTGAAGCTTTCTTT
NA | TRBJ1-6 | TRBV19 | TRBD1 | CASGGSGQGLPLHF | TGTGCCAGTGGTGGGTCCGGACAGGGTCTTCCCCTCCACTTT
NA | TRBJ1-2 | TRBV7-2 | NA | CASSLVANSNGYTF | TGTGCCAGCAGCTTAGTGGCAAACTCTAATGGCTACACCTTC
NA | TRBJ2-1 | TRBV10-3 | TRBD2 | CAISPGPFGTSGRYVGDEQFF | TGTGCCATCAGTCCCGGACCTTTCGGGACTAGCGGGAGGTACGTGGGGGATGAGCAGTTCTTC
NA | TRBJ1-1 | TRBV4-1 | NA | CASSPLGFGTEAFF | TGCGCCAGCAGCCCCTTAGGCTTCGGCACTGAAGCTTTCTTT
NA | TRBJ1-1 | TRBV19 | TRBD1 | CASSPWTGNTEAFF | TGTGCCAGTAGTCCTTGGACAGGGAACACTGAAGCTTTCTTT
NA | TRBJ1-2 | TRBV27 | TRBD1 | CASSFVDRGPNYGYTF | TGTGCCAGCAGTTTTGTCGACAGGGGGCCTAACTATGGCTACACCTTC
NA | TRBJ1-1 | TRBV19 | NA | CASSSRRSNTEAFF | TGTGCCAGTAGTAGCCGGAGGTCCAACACTGAAGCTTTCTTT
once | TRBJ2-7 | TRBV20-1 | NA | CSAVSDNQYF | TGCAGTGCCGTAAGCGACAATCAGTACTTC
once | TRBJ1-2 | TRBV7-2 | NA | CASSLGLGGGYTF | TGTGCCAGCAGCTTAGGGCTGGGTGGCGGCTACACCTTC
once | TRBJ1-6 | TRBV6-6 | NA | CASSYNLGGRGSPLHF | TGTGCCAGCAGTTACAACTTGGGGGGGCGGGGTTCACCCCTCCACTTT
few | TRBJ1-5 | TRBV4-3 | NA | CASSQDYGNQPQHF | TGCGCCAGCAGCCAAGACTACGGTAATCAGCCCCAGCATTTT
NA | TRBJ1-2 | TRBV28 | NA | CASSLLMGTGSF | TGTGCCAGCAGTTTGCTAATGGGTACAGGGTCCTTC
NA | TRBJ2-1 | TRBV10-3 | TRBD1 | CAISEPGQGNNEQFF | TGTGCCATCAGTGAGCCGGGACAGGGAAACAATGAGCAGTTCTTC
NA | TRBJ1-1 | TRBV5-1 | NA | CASSLGQGLNTEAFF | TGCGCCAGCAGCTTGGGGCAGGGATTGAACACTGAAGCTTTCTTT
once | TRBJ1-4 | TRBV14 | NA | CASSQSGYKLFF | TGTGCCAGCAGCCAATCGGGGTATAAACTGTTTTTT
NA | TRBJ2-1 | TRBV6-4 | NA | CASSDCGQSPYNEQFF | TGTGCCAGCAGTGACTGTGGACAGAGCCCCTACAATGAGCAGTTCTTC
NA | TRBJ2-3 | TRBV28 | NA | CASISPGPRSTDTQYF | TGTGCCAGCATCAGTCCGGGTCCCCGGAGCACAGATACGCAGTATTTT